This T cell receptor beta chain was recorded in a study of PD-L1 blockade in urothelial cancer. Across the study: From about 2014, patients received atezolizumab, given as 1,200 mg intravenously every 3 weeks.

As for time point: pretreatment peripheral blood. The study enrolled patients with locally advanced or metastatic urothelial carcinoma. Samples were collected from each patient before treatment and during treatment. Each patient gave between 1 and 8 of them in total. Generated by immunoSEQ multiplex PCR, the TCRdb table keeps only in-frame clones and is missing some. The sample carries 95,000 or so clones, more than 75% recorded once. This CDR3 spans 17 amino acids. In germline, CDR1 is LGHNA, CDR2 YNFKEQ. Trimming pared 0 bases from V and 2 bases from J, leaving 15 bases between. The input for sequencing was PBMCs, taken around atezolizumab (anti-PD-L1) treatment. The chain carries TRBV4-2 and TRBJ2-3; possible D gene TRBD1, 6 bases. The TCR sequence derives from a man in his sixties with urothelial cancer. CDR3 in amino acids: CASSQDPEGELTDTQYF. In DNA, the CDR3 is TGTGCCAGCAGCCAAGACCCAGAGGGGGAGCTCACAGATACGCAGTATTTT.